A selection of T cell receptor beta chains follows, all from one sample in a study of early T cells in non-severe SARS-CoV-2 infection. Each CDR3 protein gets one entry after TCRdb re-called the 5' RACE reads with MiXCR. The sample includes around 67,000 distinct CDR3 sequences, 10% to 12% of them seen just once. Sequencing was performed on whole blood, taken at baseline. These receptors were taken from an adult who was a healthcare worker with PCR-confirmed SARS-CoV-2 infection or an uninfected control (not recorded which). Each CDR3 is given with its conserved first and last residue. The D gene is left open where the match is weak. Size tells how often a clone was seen (once, few, many) or the class of an expanded clone, and some rows leave it out.

cdr3_length,clone_size,d_call,j_call,v_call,cdr3_aa,cdr3_nt
15,few,.,TRBJ1-6,TRBV6-1,CASTRGGIGDSPLHF,TGTGCCAGCACCCGAGGGGGGATCGGTGACTCACCCCTCCACTTT
14,.,.,TRBJ1-1,TRBV4-2,CASSQLGLSTEAFF,TGTGCCAGCAGCCAATTAGGGTTGAGCACTGAAGCTTTCTTT
15,few,TRBD1,TRBJ2-7,TRBV9,CASSVGGTVVYEQYF,TGTGCCAGCAGCGTAGGAGGGACAGTGGTATACGAGCAGTACTTC
12,.,.,TRBJ2-7,TRBV28,CASSLLRDEQYF,TGTGCCAGCAGTTTATTAAGGGATGAGCAGTACTTC
12,.,.,TRBJ2-3,TRBV11-2,CASSGGGDTQYF,TGTGCCAGCAGCGGAGGGGGAGATACGCAGTATTTT
15,.,TRBD1,TRBJ2-2,TRBV30,CAWSAGQTNTGELFF,TGTGCCTGGAGTGCGGGACAGACGAACACCGGGGAGCTGTTTTTT
14,.,.,TRBJ2-7,TRBV4-1,CASSQDTGAYEQYF,TGCGCCAGCAGCCAAGATACCGGGGCCTACGAGCAGTACTTC
12,few,.,TRBJ2-3,TRBV12-3/TRBV12-4,CASSPYWDTQYF,TGTGCCAGCAGTCCTTACTGGGATACGCAGTATTTT
15,few,TRBD1,TRBJ1-2,TRBV24-1,CATSDRGQGRYGYTF,TGTGCCACCAGTGATCGTGGACAGGGGAGGTATGGCTACACCTTC
14,few,TRBD1,TRBJ2-4,TRBV4-1,CASSQLGTDLIQYF,TGCGCCAGCAGCCAGCTCGGGACAGACCTGATTCAGTACTTC
14,few,.,TRBJ2-5,TRBV6-2/TRBV6-3,CASDGGGQMATQYF,TGTGCCAGCGATGGGGGAGGCCAGATGGCGACCCAGTACTTC
14,.,.,TRBJ2-2,TRBV7-7,CASSRSWGTGELFF,TGTGCCAGCAGCCGTTCCTGGGGCACCGGGGAGCTGTTTTTT
16,many,.,TRBJ2-5,TRBV7-7,CASSPFPFGPLETQYF,TGTGCCAGCAGTCCCTTCCCCTTCGGCCCGCTGGAGACCCAGTACTTC
13,many,TRBD1,TRBJ2-7,TRBV7-2,CASSTRQGLEQYF,TGTGCCAGCAGCACCAGACAGGGTTTGGAGCAGTACTTC
15,many,.,TRBJ2-7,TRBV7-2,CASSLRETKNYEQYF,TGTGCCAGCAGCTTAAGGGAGACTAAAAATTACGAGCAGTACTTC
14,few,.,TRBJ2-4,TRBV29-1,CSVLPLGGKNIQYF,TGCAGCGTTCTTCCCCTCGGAGGCAAAAACATTCAGTACTTC
16,few,.,TRBJ2-1,TRBV9,CASSGERVMGLDEQFF,TGTGCCAGCAGCGGCGAGCGGGTCATGGGGTTGGATGAGCAGTTCTTC
14,many,.,TRBJ1-6,TRBV6-1,CASNEGRINSPLHF,TGTGCCAGCAACGAGGGACGGATCAATTCACCCCTCCACTTT
16,.,.,TRBJ2-3,TRBV9,CASSVGPGLGTDTQYF,TGTGCCAGCAGCGTTGGGCCGGGACTTGGTACAGATACGCAGTATTTT
12,many,.,TRBJ2-7,TRBV7-8,CASSLATYEQYF,TGTGCCAGCAGCTTAGCGACCTACGAGCAGTACTTC
14,.,.,TRBJ1-2,TRBV30,CAWSVWALSYGYTF,TGTGCCTGGAGTGTATGGGCTCTCAGCTATGGCTACACCTTC
12,.,.,TRBJ1-2,TRBV20-1,CSAGTDNYGYTF,TGCAGTGCTGGGACTGACAACTATGGCTACACCTTC
11,.,.,TRBJ1-2,TRBV11-2,CASSSHYGYTF,TGTGCCAGCAGCTCCCACTATGGCTACACCTTC
14,.,TRBD1,TRBJ2-5,TRBV2,CASSNRGRRETQYF,TGTGCCAGCAGTAACAGGGGGCGCCGTGAGACCCAGTACTTC
11,few,.,TRBJ1-4,TRBV20-1,CSASRGPELFF,TGCAGTGCTAGTCGGGGCCCCGAACTGTTTTTT
15,few,TRBD2,TRBJ2-7,TRBV5-4,CASSSRLAGVSEQYF,TGTGCCAGCAGCTCCCGACTAGCGGGAGTGAGCGAGCAGTACTTC
14,.,.,TRBJ1-2,TRBV29-1,CSVALDYANYGYTF,TGCAGCGTCGCCCTAGACTACGCTAACTATGGCTACACCTTC
15,few,.,TRBJ1-2,TRBV14,CASSPLAGFADGYTF,TGTGCCAGCAGCCCCCTCGCGGGCTTCGCGGATGGCTACACATTC
14,many,TRBD2,TRBJ2-1,TRBV12-3/TRBV12-4,CASRLAGFSNEQFF,TGTGCCAGCAGACTAGCGGGGTTTTCCAATGAGCAGTTCTTC
16,few,TRBD2,TRBJ2-3,TRBV6-5,CASTTGPGLPLDTQYF,TGTGCCAGCACCACAGGACCGGGACTACCTCTAGATACGCAGTATTTT
15,.,.,TRBJ2-2,TRBV3-1,CASSQRTIFTGELFF,TGTGCCAGCAGCCAAAGGACTATCTTCACCGGGGAGCTGTTTTTT
13,many,.,TRBJ2-7,TRBV18,CASSRTGRDEQYF,TGTGCCAGCTCACGGACAGGGAGGGATGAGCAGTACTTC
17,.,TRBD2,TRBJ2-3,TRBV4-3,CASSQGLERGGWDTQYF,TGCGCCAGCAGCCAAGGCCTGGAGCGGGGAGGGTGGGATACGCAGTATTTT
13,once,.,TRBJ2-7,TRBV19,CASSIPGLNEQYF,TGTGCCAGTAGTATTCCCGGGCTGAACGAGCAGTACTTC
12,.,.,TRBJ2-1,TRBV6-2/TRBV6-3,CASKGVGDEQFF,TGTGCCAGCAAGGGGGTGGGGGATGAGCAGTTCTTC
12,.,.,TRBJ2-5,TRBV20-1,CSARGHSETQYF,TGCAGTGCTAGGGGTCACAGCGAGACCCAGTACTTC
15,.,.,TRBJ2-1,TRBV11-2,CASSPDRQSYNEQFF,TGTGCCAGCAGCCCAGACAGGCAATCCTACAATGAGCAGTTCTTC
15,few,.,TRBJ2-3,TRBV27,CASTTTGEITDTQYF,TGTGCCAGCACTACCACGGGGGAGATCACAGATACGCAGTATTTT
17,few,TRBD2,TRBJ2-1,TRBV20-1,CSVTIAGGPFSYNEQFF,TGCAGTGTCACCATAGCGGGAGGGCCCTTCTCCTACAATGAGCAGTTCTTC
15,.,.,TRBJ1-3,TRBV6-6,CASSYSEGPGNTIYF,TGTGCCAGCAGTTACTCGGAGGGTCCTGGAAACACCATATATTTT
15,few,.,TRBJ1-1,TRBV12-3/TRBV12-4,CASSSRLRGRTEAFF,TGTGCCAGCAGTTCCCGCCTTCGGGGGAGGACTGAAGCTTTCTTT
13,few,.,TRBJ1-4,TRBV20-1,CSARISGNEKLFF,TGCAGTGCTAGAATTTCAGGAAATGAAAAACTGTTTTTT
15,few,.,TRBJ1-4,TRBV12-3/TRBV12-4,CASSFRVLGGEKLFF,TGTGCCAGCAGTTTCCGAGTCCTAGGGGGAGAAAAACTGTTTTTT
15,few,TRBD2,TRBJ2-7,TRBV10-3,CAIREAGGGTYEQYF,TGTGCCATCAGGGAAGCGGGAGGGGGAACCTACGAGCAGTACTTC
18,.,.,TRBJ2-1,TRBV3-2,CASSQDQVASATFNEQFF,TGTGCCAGCAGCCAAGACCAAGTGGCTAGCGCTACCTTCAATGAGCAGTTCTTC
14,few,.,TRBJ1-6,TRBV7-2,CASSLVQGGSPLHF,TGTGCCAGCAGCTTAGTACAGGGAGGTTCACCCCTCCACTTT
13,few,.,TRBJ2-1,TRBV10-3,CAISELNDNEQFF,TGTGCCATCAGTGAGTTAAACGACAATGAGCAGTTCTTC
12,.,.,TRBJ2-3,TRBV15,CATSIGTDTQYF,TGTGCCACCAGCATCGGCACAGATACGCAGTATTTT
12,once,.,TRBJ2-1,TRBV7-2,CASSLFGNEQFF,TGTGCCAGCAGCTTATTTGGAAATGAGCAGTTCTTC
14,few,.,TRBJ2-7,TRBV18,CASSAGLVSYEQYF,TGTGCCAGCTCCGCTGGGTTGGTCTCCTACGAGCAGTACTTC
15,.,TRBD1,TRBJ1-2,TRBV29-1,CSVEDPGQANYGYTF,TGCAGCGTTGAAGATCCGGGACAGGCTAACTATGGCTACACCTTC
15,few,TRBD2,TRBJ2-7,TRBV7-6,CASSARTSGGNEQYF,TGTGCCAGCAGCGCCCGGACTAGCGGGGGTAACGAGCAGTACTTC
13,few,TRBD1,TRBJ1-2,TRBV5-4,CASSWDRVRGYTF,TGTGCCAGCAGCTGGGACAGGGTGAGAGGCTACACCTTC
13,many,.,TRBJ1-6,TRBV14,CASSLLDSSPLHF,TGTGCCAGCAGCCTTTTGGACAGTTCACCCCTCCACTTT
14,.,.,TRBJ2-2,TRBV19,CASSIQGITGELFF,TGTGCCAGTAGTATACAGGGGATCACCGGGGAGCTGTTTTTT
16,.,.,TRBJ2-3,TRBV7-9,CASSSLGRASTDTQYF,TGTGCCAGCAGCTCCCTCGGCCGAGCTAGCACAGATACGCAGTATTTT
13,few,TRBD1,TRBJ1-1,TRBV6-1,CASSPNRGTEAFF,TGTGCCAGCAGTCCAAACAGGGGCACTGAAGCTTTCTTT